The 11 T cell receptor beta chains in this list originate from one sample, sequenced in a study of T-cell reconstitution after alpha-beta-depleted transplantation in children. Study-wide findings and caveats: One year post-transplant, T-cell counts and diversity were largely derived from T cells produced anew.

Their target antigens are unknown. During its preparation, the TCRbeta library received unique molecular identifiers. TCRdb reprocessed the PCR reads with MiXCR, giving one entry per CDR3 protein. The sample lists a few hundred thousand distinct CDR3 sequences, 6% to 10% seen once, with approximately 8.6% in the top ten. The material was peripheral blood, obtained 360 days after TCRalphabeta/CD19-depleted stem cell transplant. These receptors were obtained from a female patient aged 2-9 years who had a stem cell transplant for Fanconi anemia, so the T cells may come from the graft donor.

The chain carries TRBV7-9 and TRBJ2-1, with TRBD2 identical over 8 bases. With 5 bases clipped from V and 4 bases from J, the junction kept 10 bases outside the gene matches. The CDR3 length is 16 residues. Germline V lookup: CDR1 SEHNR, CDR2 FQNEAQ (reference sequence). The CDR3 loop reads CASSPRSGGSYNEQFF. CDR3 nucleotide sequence: TGTGCCAGCAGCCCCCGAAGCGGGGGATCGTACAATGAGCAGTTCTTC.

The chain employs TRBV11-2 and TRBJ1-6, with D possibly being TRBD1 (6 bases). The CDR3 runs to 20 residues. V was shortened by 3 bases and J by 2 bases, with 23 bases between the two germline ends. In germline, CDR1 is SGHAT, CDR2 FQNNGV. CDR3 DNA: TGTGCCAGCAGCTTGCCGATGGCCGGGGGGCGCGTCACCTATAATTCACCCCTCCACTTT. Translating gives CASSLPMAGGRVTYNSPLHF.

The chain couples TRBV9 to TRBJ2-3; a weak D match, TRBD2 (6 bases). CDR1 and CDR2 from the germline V gene are SGDLS and YYNGEE. V lost 0 bases to trimming and J lost 1 base, with 9 bases between them. This CDR3 comprises 15 residues. CDR3 amino acids: CASSVEASGTDTQYF. In DNA form, the CDR3 reads TGTGCCAGCAGCGTAGAGGCTAGCGGCACAGATACGCAGTATTTT.

In its sample, this clonotype was seen many times. The chain links TRBV4-2 to TRBJ2-1; TRBD2 matches 11 bases. J lost 4 bases, V lost 0 bases, and 2 bases had no gene match. The V gene's germline CDR1 is LGHNA and CDR2 YNFKEQ. The CDR3 totals 16 residues. The CDR3 protein is CASSQEGTSGYNEQFF. The CDR3 nucleotides are TGTGCCAGCAGCCAAGAAGGGACTAGCGGTTACAATGAGCAGTTCTTC.

This clonotype was recorded many times. The chain combines TRBV7-3 with TRBJ2-3, with TRBD2 matching 8 bases. Unmatched junction bases numbered 5, after V lost 2 bases and J lost 7 bases. This CDR3 has 14 residues. Germline values: CDR1 SGHTA, CDR2 FQGTGA. CDR3 sequence: CASSLAGGRNTQYF. CDR3 nucleotides: TGTGCCAGCAGCTTAGCGGGAGGCCGTAATACGCAGTATTTT.

This clonotype has ten or more counts. The rearrangement links TRBV20-1 to TRBJ2-2; 13 bases fit TRBD2. Per the germline V gene, CDR1 is DFQATT and CDR2 is SNEGSKA (reference sequence). The CDR3 covers 16 residues. V lost 1 base, J lost 7 bases, and 6 bases stayed unmatched. DNA for the CDR3: TGCAGTGCTAGAGTCCCGACTAGCGGGGGGAACGGGGAGCTGTTTTTT. This gives the protein CSARVPTSGGNGELFF.

In its sample, this clonotype was seen a few times. This sequence joins TRBV11-3 and TRBJ1-1; D might be TRBD1 (5 bases). Between the trimmed V and J ends, which lost 5 bases and 0 bases, there was a span of 13 bases. There are 15 residues in the CDR3. The germline CDR1 and CDR2 sequences are SGHNT and YENEEA. The CDR3 region is CASSRTGTVNTEAFF. The CDR3 DNA sequence: TGTGCCAGCAGCCGTACCGGGACGGTGAACACTGAAGCTTTCTTT.

The genes are TRBV3-1 and TRBJ1-5; 8 nucleotides match TRBD1. The germline V gene has CDR1 LGHDT and CDR2 YNNKEL (reference sequence). The CDR3 is made up of 14 amino acids. The junction had 5 bases not matched to a gene; V was cut back by 5 bases and J by 5 bases. The CDR3 coding sequence is TGTGCCAGCAGCTTCCAGGGGGCACATCAGCCCCAGCATTTT. Encoded protein: CASSFQGAHQPQHF.

At least ten counts were recorded for this clonotype. The chain carries TRBV27 and TRBJ1-4; the D gene is possibly TRBD1 (5 bases). CDR3 length: 13 residues. The V gene's germline CDR1 is MNHEY and CDR2 SMNVEV (reference sequence). V was shortened by 0 bases and J by 10 bases, with 9 bases between the two germline ends. CDR3 loop: CASSLSIGAKLFF. As DNA, the CDR3 is TGTGCCAGCAGTTTATCGATAGGGGCAAAACTGTTTTTT.

In this sample, this clonotype turned up a few times. The rearrangement links TRBV7-2 to TRBJ1-2; D is undetermined. Trimming removed 0 bases at V and 7 bases at J, with 18 bases between. The length of the CDR3 is 16 residues. Looked up from germline, CDR1 is SGHTA and CDR2 is FQGNSA. Here the CDR3 reads CASSLATSHSSTGYTF. CDR3 nucleotide sequence: TGTGCCAGCAGCTTAGCGACCTCACACTCATCTACTGGCTACACCTTC.

This clonotype was detected only a few times. As the CDR3 is not closed by the conserved phenylalanine or tryptophan, this likely results from a read error. The rearrangement links TRBV7-8 to TRBJ1-5, with a possible D match to TRBD1 (5 bases). The CDR3 totals 16 residues. Germline loops: CDR1 SGHVS, CDR2 FQNEAQ. The V and J ends lost 5 bases and 7 bases respectively, with 21 bases between them. The chain's CDR3 is CASSPPGTPWGQPQHC. CDR3 sequence (DNA): TGTGCCAGCAGCCCTCCCGGGACTCCCTGGGGGCAGCCCCAGCATTGT.